The 3 T cell receptor beta chains below come from one sample, sequenced in a study of T cell responses to AZD1222 COVID-19 vaccine. Sequencing was performed with immunoSEQ multiplex PCR; in TCRdb, only in-frame clones are kept and a portion is missing. The sample carries around 150,000 clones, more than 80% recorded once. The input for sequencing was peripheral blood, taken on day 0 of AZD1222 vaccination. These TCRs come from an adult in good health.

This clone was observed a handful of times. In nucleotides, the CDR3 is TGCGCCAGCAGCTTAGGGGGAGTTGGGAGGCTAGCCAAAAACATTCAGTACTTC. Protein product: CASSLGGVGRLAKNIQYF. The J gene is TRBJ2-4, the V gene TRBV5-1; D is tentatively TRBD1 or TRBD2 (6 bases each). Germline CDR1 reads SGHRS; CDR2 reads YFSETQ. There are 18 residues in the CDR3. V dropped 2 bases and J dropped 0 bases, with 18 bases sitting between them.

J is TRBJ1-2 and V is TRBV18; D unresolved. The CDR3 runs to 14 residues. CDR1 is KGHSH and CDR2 is LQKENI in the germline V gene. The germline V and J ends were trimmed by 2 bases and 4 bases, with 11 bases remaining between them. CDR3 in DNA: TGTGCCAGCTCACCAGAAACGGGAATCTATGGCTACACCTTC. Its protein is CASSPETGIYGYTF.

The rearrangement links TRBV4-1 to TRBJ1-5, with unresolved D. V lost 11 bases and J 0 bases, leaving 11 bases between the germline ends. In germline, CDR1 is MGHRA, CDR2 YSYEKL. The CDR3 is 13 residues long. CDR3 sequence: CAHPGYSNQPQHF. The CDR3 DNA reads as TGCGCCCACCCCGGGTATAGCAATCAGCCCCAGCATTTT.